One T cell receptor (beta chain) is described in this entry. No antigen is known for it. The record originates from a study of cytomegalovirus exposure and HLA in healthy donors. The PCR employed 60 Vbeta primers together with 13 Jbeta primers. TCRdb's table, derived via immunoSEQ multiplex PCR, lists solely in-frame clones and lacks some. The data contain around 160,000 clones, roughly 80% of them singletons. V dropped 4 bases and J dropped 4 bases, with 13 bases sitting between them. In germline, CDR1 is ENHRY, CDR2 SYGVKD. This CDR3 comprises 14 residues. Study-wide results and caveats: A later analysis found that most CMV-associated TCR beta chains appeared HLA-restricted.

The sequencing input was PBMCs. The clonotype originates from a man between 40 and 49 years old in good health and CMV-seropositive. The gene calls are TRBV10-3 and TRBJ2-5, with D perhaps matching TRBD2 (6 bases). The CDR3 bases are TGTGCCATCAGTGGCTCCTCGGAGGGAGAGACCCAGTACTTC. Amino acid sequence: CAISGSSEGETQYF.